A single sample gave rise to the 24 T cell receptor beta chains below, sequenced in a study of regulatory T cells in long-lasting Graves disease listed by TCRdb under 2021. Interpreted using the paper, the time point label stands for: newly diagnosed GD, antithyroid drugs for less than 3 months. For both TCR sequencing and RNA sequencing, RNA was extracted from PBMCs in TRIzol. The library was made by multiplex PCR. The instrument was an Illumina HiSeq 4000. CDR3 regions were amplified by Arm-PCR with iRepertoire HTBI primers to construct TCR beta libraries. The public reads were reprocessed in TCRdb via fastp at Q25 and MiXCR, keeping in-frame beta chains. Every entry covers one CDR3 protein and lists the most common genes and DNA from its rows. This sample lists 440,000 or so distinct CDR3 sequences; 16% were detected once. The top ten clonotypes cover 9.5% to 12% of the sample. These data also featured in a second study, about T cells in Graves' hyperthyroidism and ophthalmopathy.

Sequenced material: peripheral blood mononuclear cells (PBMCs), taken at new diagnosis, from a patient treated with antithyroid drugs. The origin of the receptors is a woman aged 25 to 39 with Graves disease. Donor details come from another sample of the same person, matched by shared clones.

This clonotype was counted a few times. The genes are TRBV9 and TRBJ1-2; D might be TRBD1 (6 bases). This CDR3 region has 13 residues. V was trimmed by 9 bases and J by 4 bases, leaving 16 bases between them. Germline V gene lookup returns CDR1 SGDLS and CDR2 YYNGEE. This CDR3 reads CANRTGTIYGYTF. CDR3 bases: TGTGCCAATCGAACCGGGACAATCTATGGCTACACCTTC.

There are a few counts of this clonotype. This chain joins TRBV20-1 and TRBJ1-5; no reliable D call. The ends were cut back, 3 bases at V and 11 bases at J, with 11 bases in the middle. The V gene's germline CDR1 is DFQATT and CDR2 SNEGSKA (reference sequence). The CDR3 length is 11 residues. This CDR3 is CSASDLVTQHF. Here the CDR3 DNA reads TGCAGTGCTAGCGACCTCGTGACCCAGCATTTT.

This clonotype was recorded at least ten times. This chain joins TRBV3-1 and TRBJ2-1, with 7 bases that match TRBD2. V dropped 9 bases and J dropped 7; count of bases not matched to a gene: 18. Germline values: CDR1 LGHDT, CDR2 YNNKEL (reference sequence). CDR3 size: 16 residues. The CDR3 nucleotides are TGTGCCAGTCATTCATCTACGGGACTAAGTGCGAATGAGCAGTTCTTC. This gives the protein CASHSSTGLSANEQFF.

The chain has TRBV19 and TRBJ2-1; TRBD2 aligns across 12 bases. J gave up 8 bases and V 9 bases, and 11 bases lay outside the gene matches. Germline CDR1 and CDR2: LNHDA and SQIVND (reference sequence). This CDR3 region has 15 residues. CDR3 coding DNA: TGTGCCAGCAACCCTCTAGCGGGAGGGCCCCATGAGCAGTTCTTC. Amino acids: CASNPLAGGPHEQFF. Together with reference TRBV19 and TRBJ2-1, the CDR3 gives the full variable domain: DGGITQSPKYLFRKEGQNVTLSCEQNLNHDAMYWYRQDPGQGLRLIYYSQIVNDFQKGDIAEGYSVSREKKESFPLTVTSAQKNPTAFYLCASNPLAGGPHEQFFGPGTRLTVL.

This clonotype was recorded at least ten times. V gene TRBV20-1 combines with J gene TRBJ2-1; no clear D. This CDR3 has 15 amino acids. From germline, CDR1 is DFQATT and CDR2 SNEGSKA (reference sequence). V was clipped by 3 bases and J by 4 bases, with 16 bases between them. The CDR3 DNA is TGCAGTGCTAGCCCGGAAGGGTGGGATTACAATGAGCAGTTCTTC. This sequence encodes CSASPEGWDYNEQFF.

This clonotype was counted at least ten times. The chain couples TRBV7-2 to TRBJ2-1; tentative D call: TRBD2 (5 bases). CDR3 size: 15 residues. With 5 bases removed from V and 3 bases from J, the gap between germline ends came to 14 bases. In germline, CDR1 is SGHTA, CDR2 FQGNSA. CDR3 coding DNA: TGTGCCAGCAGCAAGGATAGCGCGGACTACAATGAGCAGTTCTTC. It specifies CASSKDSADYNEQFF.

The chain carries TRBV20-1 and TRBJ2-2, with D possibly matching TRBD1 (6 bases). The CDR3 is 17 residues long. Trimming removed 0 bases from V and 6 bases from J, with 20 bases in between. Looked up from germline, CDR1 is DFQATT and CDR2 is SNEGSKA (reference sequence). The CDR3, as DNA: TGCAGTGCTAGAGATAGGGGGAGTGGTAGGTTTGCCGGGGAGCTGTTTTTT. This codes for CSARDRGSGRFAGELFF.

As concerns this clonotype: At one of its ends the junction is not consistent with the germline gene, which may arise from a read error. This sequence joins TRBV5-4 and TRBJ1-2, with TRBD1 as a possible D gene (5 bases). Germline assignment: CDR1 SGHNT and CDR2 YYREEE (reference sequence). The CDR3 sequence is 15 residues long. The DNA for the CDR3 is TGCGCCAGCAGCCAAGATAAGCGGGGGTCCTATGGCTACACCTTC. Residues: CASSQDKRGSYGYTF. Variable domain in full (rest from reference TRBV5-4 and TRBJ1-2): ETGVTQSPTHLIKTRGQQVTLRCSSQSGHNTVSWYQQALGQGPQFIFQYYREEENGRGNFPPRFSGLQFPNYSSELNVNALELDDSALYLCASSQDKRGSYGYTFGSGTRLTVV.

The V and J genes are TRBV12-3 or TRBV12-4 and TRBJ2-7, with D uncertain. The CDR3 runs to 12 residues. Trimming took 2 bases from V and 6 from J, leaving 8 bases between them. The CDR3 reads CASSLRYVEQYF. CDR3 coding DNA: TGTGCCAGCAGTTTAAGGTACGTCGAGCAGTACTTC.

The sample holds many counts of this clonotype. This chain joins TRBV11-2 and TRBJ2-5, with D perhaps TRBD2 (6 bases). The germline CDR1 and CDR2 sequences are SGHAT and FQNNGV. Trimming removed 3 bases at V and 2 bases at J, with 13 bases between. CDR3 length: 15 residues. The CDR3 DNA follows: TGTGCCAGCAGCTTGGGCGGGACGGCTCAAGAGACCCAGTACTTC. Translation: CASSLGGTAQETQYF.

This clonotype occurred many times. The chain links TRBV7-2 to TRBJ2-7; 13 bases are shared with TRBD2. CDR1 is SGHTA, CDR2 FQGNSA, per germline. J lost 5 bases, V lost 0 bases, and 7 bases had no gene match. The CDR3 sequence is 17 residues long. CDR3 in DNA: TGTGCCAGCAGCTTAGCTTGGACTAGCGGGAGTGGCAACGAGCAGTACTTC. Its translation is CASSLAWTSGSGNEQYF.

This clonotype was counted a few times. This chain joins TRBV6-1 and TRBJ2-7; D gene uncertain. V lost 6 bases to trimming and J lost 2 bases, with 11 bases between them. The germline CDR1 and CDR2 sequences are MNHNS and SASEGT. The CDR3 loop spans 13 amino acids. CDR3 nucleotides: TGTGCCAGCAGCCTAAACGAAGCCTACGAGCAGTACTTC. Protein product: CASSLNEAYEQYF.

The chain links TRBV6-2 or TRBV6-3 to TRBJ1-3; D gene unclear. There are 14 residues in the CDR3. Trimming stripped 5 bases from V and 0 bases from J, with 8 bases between. CDR1 MNHEY and CDR2 SVGEGT come from the germline V gene. The CDR3 bases are TGTGCCAGCAGTGAGCAAATCTCTGGAAACACCATATATTTT. It is translated as CASSEQISGNTIYF.

This clonotype was seen only a few times. The rearrangement links TRBV19 to TRBJ1-6; TRBD1 aligns across 7 bases. This CDR3 contains 15 residues. Germline trimming cut 6 bases from V and 10 bases from J; bases unmatched to any gene: 12. Germline values: CDR1 LNHDA, CDR2 SQIVND (reference sequence). The CDR3, as DNA: TGTGCCAGTAGAGCCCATTCGACAGGGACGTCACCCCTCCACTTT. It codes for CASRAHSTGTSPLHF.

Regarding this clonotype: An end of the junction does not agree with germline; a read error may underlie this. V gene TRBV4-2 combines with J gene TRBJ1-2, with 7 bases matching TRBD1. Germline V gene lookup returns CDR1 LGHNA and CDR2 YNFKEQ. The CDR3 has 15 amino acids. The CDR3, as DNA: TGTGTCAGCAGCCAAGAGGACAGGCAGGAGTATGGCTACACCTTC. This translates into CVSSQEDRQEYGYTF.

This clonotype was recorded at least ten times. This chain uses TRBV18 with TRBJ2-7; TRBD1 agrees at 9 bases. Losses at the gene ends were 4 bases for V and 3 bases for J; bases not matched to a gene: 10. The CDR3 contains 16 residues. Germline V gives CDR1 KGHSH, CDR2 LQKENI. CDR3: CASSLTGTGSFYEQYF. In DNA, the CDR3 is TGTGCCAGCTCACTTACCGGGACAGGGAGCTTCTACGAGCAGTACTTC.

This clonotype was found a few times. The chain carries TRBV10-3 and TRBJ2-1, with 8 nucleotides matching TRBD2. The V gene's germline CDR1 is ENHRY and CDR2 SYGVKD. The CDR3 is made up of 15 amino acids. The ends lost 3 bases at V and 8 bases at J; junction bases unmatched: 9. The CDR3 DNA follows: TGTGCCATCAGTGAATTGACGGGAGGGGTCGATGAGCAGTTCTTC. This gives the protein CAISELTGGVDEQFF.

The chain combines TRBV7-7 with TRBJ2-1; TRBD2 agrees at 8 bases. CDR1 is SSHAT and CDR2 is FNYEAQ in the germline V gene (reference sequence). This CDR3 comprises 14 residues. The CDR3 DNA reads TGTGCTGGCAGCACCATCGAGACTAGCGCCGAGCAGTTCTTC. This codes for CAGSTIETSAEQFF.

The chain combines TRBV20-1 with TRBJ2-5, with 8 bases lining up with TRBD2. Germline assignment: CDR1 DFQATT and CDR2 SNEGSKA (reference sequence). The CDR3 is 15 residues long. J was trimmed by 3 bases and V by 3 bases; bases with no gene match: 9. For the CDR3, the DNA is TGCAGTGCTAGGACAGCGGGAGTGATGAAAGAGACCCAGTACTTC. Translation gives CSARTAGVMKETQYF.

This clonotype was recorded a few times. This sequence joins TRBV5-1 and TRBJ2-7, with 12 bases identical to TRBD1. This CDR3 spans 14 amino acids. Unmatched junction bases numbered 5, after V lost 5 bases and J lost 5 bases. The V gene's germline CDR1 is SGHRS and CDR2 YFSETQ. CDR3 nucleotide sequence: TGCGCCAGCAGATTCGGGACAGGGGGCGACGAGCAGTACTTC. Translated: CASRFGTGGDEQYF.

This clonotype was observed many times. The chain joins TRBV7-2 to TRBJ2-5, with TRBD2 matching 9 bases. Germline loops: CDR1 SGHTA, CDR2 FQGNSA. This CDR3 has 17 residues. V lost 4 bases, J lost 6 bases, and 15 bases stayed unmatched. CDR3 sequence reads: CASSSRAGGREEKTQYF. The CDR3 DNA sequence: TGTGCCAGCAGCTCGAGAGCGGGAGGCCGCGAGGAGAAGACCCAGTACTTC.

The chain joins TRBV14 to TRBJ2-1, with no clear D. The V gene lost 4 bases and the J gene lost 5 bases, with 9 bases spanning the gap. Germline V gene sequence: CDR1 SGHDN, CDR2 FVKESK. The CDR3 runs to 13 residues. The CDR3 DNA reads TGTGCCAGCAGCCCCCCGGGCGACAATGAGCAGTTCTTC. It yields the protein CASSPPGDNEQFF.

This clonotype was counted ten times or more. This chain connects TRBV20-1 to TRBJ2-5; D remains ambiguous. Germline V gives CDR1 DFQATT, CDR2 SNEGSKA (reference sequence). CDR3 size: 13 residues. CDR3 DNA: TGCAGCCCTTTCTACGGTACTCAAGAGACCCAGTACTTC. Its protein is CSPFYGTQETQYF.

The gene calls are TRBV6-1 and TRBJ2-5; TRBD1 agrees at 10 bases. In germline, CDR1 is MNHNS, CDR2 SASEGT. Germline trimming cut 6 bases from V and 5 bases from J; bases unmatched to any gene: 12. This CDR3 spans 16 amino acids. CDR3 sequence: CASSRTAGQGPETQYF. The CDR3 coding sequence is TGTGCCAGCAGCCGAACGGCGGGACAGGGGCCCGAGACCCAGTACTTC.